This T cell receptor beta chain was sequenced during a study of blood T cell repertoires in COVID-19. Study-level information: Some COVID-19 samples were acute and others convalescent; all came from the United States, Italy and Spain.

The participants were between about 18 and 100 years old and came from 24 US areas. Donors in Cohort 3 who had recovered were those with two negative PCRs, healthcare professional clearance, or resolution of their symptoms. Per the germline V gene, CDR1 is SGHNT and CDR2 is YENEEA. The CDR3 sequence is 14 residues long. The V gene lost 4 bases and the J gene lost 1 base, with 7 bases spanning the gap. In the original analysis: Reference gene primers were amplified, and this amplification served to estimate nucleated cell counts. Measured with immunoSEQ multiplex PCR; TCRdb has only the in-frame clones, and not every one. V and J calls and clone size are copied from that table; D and trimming were computed from the DNA. In the table there are 130,000 or so clones, roughly 87% of which are singletons.

This sequence was found in a man in his thirties or forties who had recovered from COVID-19. The chain is built from TRBV11-3 and TRBJ2-2, with a weak D call TRBD1 (6 bases). The sequencing input was PBMCs or T cells enriched from blood (not recorded which). The chain's CDR3 is CASSSRGNTGELFF. The CDR3 nucleotides read TGTGCCAGCAGCTCCAGGGGGAACACCGGGGAGCTGTTTTTT. Complete variable domain (other parts from reference TRBV11-3 and TRBJ2-2): EAGVVQSPRYKIIEKKQPVAFWCNPISGHNTLYWYLQNLGQGPELLIRYENEEAVDDSQLPKDRFSAERLKGVDSTLKIQPAELGDSAVYLCASSSRGNTGELFFGEGSRLTVL.